These 15 T cell receptor beta chains were all obtained from the same sample, sequenced in a study of T-cell reconstitution after alpha-beta-depleted transplantation in children. Using unique molecular identifiers, the investigators prepared the TCRbeta library. Each CDR3 protein gets one entry after TCRdb re-called the PCR reads with MiXCR. The table records around 440,000 distinct CDR3 sequences, 10% to 13% of them present only once. Sequenced material: PBMCs, taken before TCRalphabeta/CD19-depleted stem cell transplant. Every receptor here comes from a child aged 2 to 15 with inherited bone marrow failure, due to receive a stem cell transplant.

This clonotype was recorded a few times. The V and J genes are TRBV12-3 or TRBV12-4 and TRBJ2-3, with TRBD2 identical over 7 bases. Losses at the gene ends were 3 bases for V and 6 bases for J; bases not matched to a gene: 9. The CDR3 loop spans 15 amino acids. The CDR3 DNA is TGTGCCAGCAGTTTTGAAAAGGGGAGGGTGGATACGCAGTATTTT. This gives the protein CASSFEKGRVDTQYF.

The V call is TRBV20-1, the J call TRBJ2-3; the match to TRBD2 covers 8 bases. V shed 5 bases, J shed 2 bases, and the junction held 12 bases outside the gene matches. This CDR3 has 16 residues. Germline V lookup: CDR1 DFQATT, CDR2 SNEGSKA (reference sequence). The CDR3 reads CSAGPLVAGYTDTQYF. In DNA, the CDR3 is TGCAGTGCTGGACCTCTGGTAGCGGGATACACAGATACGCAGTATTTT.

This clonotype was detected many times. The genes are TRBV20-1 and TRBJ2-5, with D possibly TRBD2 on 6 matching bases. Trimming left V 1 base short and J 3 bases short, with 12 bases between. The CDR3 sequence is 14 residues long. Germline CDR1 and CDR2: DFQATT and SNEGSKA (reference sequence). The CDR3 here is CSARVLWEEETQYF. In nucleotides, the CDR3 is TGCAGTGCTAGAGTACTGTGGGAGGAAGAGACCCAGTACTTC.

For the CDR3, the DNA is TGTGCCAGCAGCTTAAGTTGGGGACTTGCCTCTGGGGCCAACGTCCTGACTTTC. Translated, it gives CASSLSWGLASGANVLTF. V usage is TRBV11-1 and J usage is TRBJ2-6, with D possibly TRBD2 on 6 matching bases. The V end lost 2 bases, the J end lost 0 bases, and 14 bases lay between the germline ends. This CDR3 is built from 18 residues. Per the germline V gene, CDR1 is SGHAT and CDR2 is FQDESV (reference sequence).

This clonotype has a count of ten or more. This chain connects TRBV12-3 or TRBV12-4 to TRBJ1-2, with TRBD1 matching over 7 bases. This CDR3 region has 14 residues. Trimming took 5 bases from V and 5 from J; bases not matched to a gene: 8. CDR3 in amino acids: CASSTPGTAYGYTF. Written as DNA, the CDR3 is TGTGCCAGCAGTACCCCCGGGACAGCTTATGGCTACACCTTC.

The sample holds many counts of this clonotype. V gene TRBV29-1 combines with J gene TRBJ2-7, with 12 bases identical to TRBD2. Germline-derived CDR1 and CDR2 are SQVTM and ANQGSEA. The CDR3 extends over 13 amino acids. The trim removed 2 bases at V and 7 bases at J, leaving 3 bases unmatched. The CDR3 nucleotides are TGCAGCGTTGAATCTGGACTAGCGGGGGAGCAGTACTTC. This sequence encodes CSVESGLAGEQYF.

Only a few counts were recorded for this clonotype. The chain is built from TRBV9 and TRBJ2-7; D is undetermined. The CDR3 consists of 13 residues. Trimming pared 0 bases from V and 1 base from J, leaving 5 bases between. Germline V lookup: CDR1 SGDLS, CDR2 YYNGEE. The DNA for the CDR3 is TGTGCCAGCAGCGTAGAGCCTTCCTACGAGCAGTACTTC. Protein: CASSVEPSYEQYF. Full variable domain (outside the CDR3, taken from reference TRBV9 and TRBJ2-7): DSGVTQTPKHLITATGQRVTLRCSPRSGDLSVYWYQQSLDQGLQFLIQYYNGEERAKGNILERFSAQQFPDLHSELNLSSLELGDSALYFCASSVEPSYEQYFGPGTRLTVT.

This clonotype was picked up many times. The V gene is TRBV10-3, the J gene TRBJ2-3; 8 bases map to TRBD2. CDR3 length equals 11 residues. Germline assignment: CDR1 ENHRY and CDR2 SYGVKD. Trimming at V came to 6 bases and at J to 9 bases, leaving 2 bases not matched to a gene. CDR3 nucleotide sequence: TGTGCCATCAGGCGGGAGGACACGCAGTATTTT. Encoded protein: CAIRREDTQYF.

This clonotype was seen repeatedly, ten times or more. The rearrangement links TRBV27 to TRBJ2-7; no clear D gene. CDR1 MNHEY and CDR2 SMNVEV come from the germline V gene (reference sequence). This CDR3 contains 14 residues. Trimming shortened V by 5 bases and J by 1 base, and 12 bases separated the two germline ends. CDR3 residues: CASSLQHPSYEQYF. CDR3 sequence (DNA): TGTGCCAGCAGTCTTCAACATCCTTCCTACGAGCAGTACTTC.

This clonotype has at least ten counts. The J gene is TRBJ1-4, the V gene TRBV5-1, with 7 bases that match TRBD1. Unmatched junction bases numbered 10, after V lost 4 bases and J lost 4 bases. CDR3 size: 16 residues. Germline lookup yields CDR1 SGHRS and CDR2 YFSETQ. The CDR3 sequence: CASSPGDSPINEKLFF. In nucleotides, the CDR3 is TGCGCCAGCAGCCCGGGGGACAGTCCGATTAATGAAAAACTGTTTTTT.

Note on this clonotype: A read error may produce the germline difference seen at one junction end. The CDR3 is CASSFEGSYDQYF. The DNA of the CDR3 is TGCGCCAGCAGCTTTGAAGGTTCCTACGACCAGTACTTC. The J gene is TRBJ2-7, the V gene TRBV5-1; no definite D call. Germline-derived CDR1 and CDR2 are SGHRS and YFSETQ. The CDR3 runs 13 residues.

This clonotype occurred many times. V and J are TRBV7-2 and TRBJ1-1, with D unresolved. This CDR3 is 12 amino acids long. Germline CDR1 and CDR2: SGHTA and FQGNSA. V was clipped by 6 bases and J by 12 bases, with 17 bases between them. The CDR3: CASSQTGWSPFF. The CDR3 coding sequence is TGTGCCAGCAGTCAAACGGGGTGGAGTCCTTTCTTT. Full variable domain (outside the CDR3, taken from reference TRBV7-2 and TRBJ1-1): GAGVSQSPSNKVTEKGKDVELRCDPISGHTALYWYRQSLGQGLEFLIYFQGNSAPDKSGLPSDRFSAERTGGSVSTLTIQRTQQEDSAVYLCASSQTGWSPFFGQGTRLTVV.

This clonotype was counted many times. The genes are TRBV12-3 or TRBV12-4 and TRBJ2-3; D not resolved. V dropped 3 bases and J dropped 4 bases, with 11 bases sitting between them. The CDR3 is 14 amino acids. CDR3: CASSLTMGSDTQYF. The CDR3, as DNA: TGTGCCAGCAGTTTGACAATGGGGTCAGATACGCAGTATTTT.

This clonotype showed up many times. The chain employs TRBV19 and TRBJ2-2, with 8 positions matching TRBD1. Germline loops: CDR1 LNHDA, CDR2 SQIVND (reference sequence). There are 14 residues in the CDR3. V was clipped by 7 bases and J by 4 bases; unmatched bases: 5. CDR3 sequence (DNA): TGTGCCAGTAACCAGGGGGCGCGCACCGGGGAGCTGTTTTTT. Residues: CASNQGARTGELFF. Together with reference TRBV19 and TRBJ2-2, the CDR3 gives the full variable domain: DGGITQSPKYLFRKEGQNVTLSCEQNLNHDAMYWYRQDPGQGLRLIYYSQIVNDFQKGDIAEGYSVSREKKESFPLTVTSAQKNPTAFYLCASNQGARTGELFFGEGSRLTVL.

This clonotype appeared many times. The chain links TRBV5-5 to TRBJ2-4; the D gene is possibly TRBD1 (6 bases). CDR3 length equals 16 residues. Germline CDR1 is SGHKS and CDR2 is YYEKEE (reference sequence). The V and J ends lost 0 bases and 7 bases respectively, with 17 bases between them. CDR3 nucleotides: TGTGCCAGCAGCTTGGTGGTTTCGGTCAGGGGCAACATTCAGTACTTC. It translates to CASSLVVSVRGNIQYF.